This T cell receptor beta chain was sequenced for a study of CD8 T cells in ankylosing spondylitis. This clonotype was detected many times. Germline V gene data show CDR1 as MNHEY and CDR2 as SMNVEV (reference sequence). V was clipped by 2 bases and J by 2 bases; unmatched bases: 5. The CDR3 length is 16 residues. A single record per CDR3 protein comes from TCRdb applying MiXCR to the 5' RACE reads. This table holds some 200,000 distinct CDR3 sequences, over 15% found once. Sequencing used blood, either unsorted or a sorted T cell fraction (not recorded which). The genes are TRBV27 and TRBJ2-5; 10 bases are shared with TRBD2. The clonotype was recovered from a male donor aged 10 to 30 with ankylosing spondylitis or in good health (not recorded which). The CDR3 sequence: CASSLKSTSGQETQYF. The CDR3 coding sequence is TGTGCCAGCAGTTTAAAATCGACTAGCGGGCAAGAGACCCAGTACTTC.